This T cell receptor beta chain emerged from a study of neurological immune-mediated disorders. CDR1 and CDR2 from the germline V gene are SGHDN and FVKESK. The V end was cut by 2 bases, the J end by 8 bases, with 9 bases between. The CDR3 runs 13 residues. This clonotype was counted ten times or more. Antigen: not known. cDNA was made by 5'RACE with 10-nucleotide random UMIs. TCRdb re-called the 5' RACE reads through MiXCR, storing one row per CDR3 protein. The sample holds some 21,000 distinct CDR3 sequences, approximately 6.6% seen once. Study outcomes and limitations: The most TCR clonal expansion was seen in HTLV-1-associated myelopathy, whereas the least was seen in multiple sclerosis, below the level in healthy controls. There were no CDR3 amino acid sequences shared by expanded clones across subjects, a result suggesting private repertoires in all groups.

The rearrangement joins TRBV14 to TRBJ2-2; D uncertain. This TCR came from a man aged 18 to 35 in good health. The sample consisted of CD8+ T cells from blood. The DNA for the CDR3 is TGTGCCAGCAGCCAATATTCGGGTGGGGAGCTGTTTTTT. It specifies CASSQYSGGELFF.